One and the same sample provided the 14 T cell receptor beta chains below, sequenced in a study of CD8+CD57+ T cells in acquired aplastic anemia. Profiling of TCR beta VDJ combinations and CDR3 sequences used genomic DNA as template. One entry per CDR3 protein results from TCRdb running MiXCR on the reads. The sample lists approximately 200,000 distinct CDR3 sequences, approximately 57% occurring once. Sequenced input: sorted CD4+, CD8+, or CD8+CD57+ T cells (not recorded which) from PBMCs. The receptors originated from a human donor in good health.

This chain joins TRBV5-1 and TRBJ2-7; TRBD2 matches 7 bases. Germline V CDR1 and CDR2: SGHRS, YFSETQ. J was trimmed by 3 bases and V by 3 bases; bases with no gene match: 9. This CDR3 is 15 amino acids long. DNA of the CDR3: TGCGCCAGCAGCTCGAACAGCGGGAAATTCTACGAGCAGTACTTC. This encodes CASSSNSGKFYEQYF.

This clonotype was counted many times. The chain has TRBV10-2 and TRBJ2-7, with a tentative D call TRBD2 (6 bases). The CDR3 consists of 13 residues. Germline values: CDR1 WSHSY, CDR2 SAAADI. Trimming stripped 7 bases from V and 7 bases from J, with 17 bases between. This chain's CDR3 is CASTRDLSFEQYF. The DNA for the CDR3 is TGCGCCAGCACCAGGGACTTATCGTTTGAGCAGTACTTC.

The chain recombines TRBV29-1 with TRBJ1-2; perhaps TRBD1 as D (5 bases). The V end was cut by 3 bases, the J end by 3 bases, with 11 bases between. The CDR3 is 13 residues long. Germline CDR1 reads SQVTM; CDR2 reads ANQGSEA. The CDR3 here is CSVEAREHYGYTF. The CDR3, as DNA: TGCAGCGTTGAGGCCAGGGAGCACTATGGCTACACCTTC.

This clonotype turned up a few times. The chain uses TRBV19 and TRBJ1-1; D is unresolved. Germline CDR1 and CDR2: LNHDA and SQIVND (reference sequence). The CDR3 is made up of 11 amino acids. V was clipped by 6 bases and J by 7 bases, with 9 bases between them. The CDR3 nucleotides are TGTGCCAGTAGCCGCCAGAGTGAAGCTTTCTTT. This translates into CASSRQSEAFF.

This clonotype was seen a handful of times. This rearrangement joins TRBV7-9 to TRBJ2-1; 8 nucleotides line up with TRBD2. The V gene's germline CDR1 is SEHNR and CDR2 FQNEAQ (reference sequence). The CDR3 length is 14 residues. Trimming at V came to 8 bases and at J to 6 bases, leaving 9 bases not matched to a gene. CDR3 nucleotides: TGTGCCAGCGCCCGGTTGAGCGGGAGCAATGAGCAGTTCTTC. This codes for CASARLSGSNEQFF.

This chain links TRBV10-3 with TRBJ2-3; D not resolved. Trimming took 3 bases from V and 0 from J, leaving 4 bases between them. The CDR3 runs 13 residues. Germline V gene lookup returns CDR1 ENHRY and CDR2 SYGVKD. CDR3 sequence (DNA): TGTGCCATCAGTGATTCCAGCACAGATACGCAGTATTTT. Translation gives CAISDSSTDTQYF.

The rearrangement uses TRBV20-1 and TRBJ2-7; D possibly corresponds to TRBD2 (7 bases). V lost 3 bases and J 6 bases, leaving 18 bases between the germline ends. This CDR3 has 14 residues. Germline CDR1 is DFQATT and CDR2 is SNEGSKA (reference sequence). The CDR3 region has the DNA TGCAGTGCTAGGGGCGGAGGGGGGGCAACCGAGCAGTACTTC. It specifies CSARGGGGATEQYF.

A single count supports this clonotype. This sequence joins TRBV7-8 and TRBJ2-6; D might be TRBD1 (5 bases). Trimming stripped 0 bases from V and 2 bases from J, with 11 bases between. CDR1 SGHVS and CDR2 FQNEAQ come from the germline V gene. The CDR3 is 17 amino acids. The CDR3 reads CASSLAGEGTGANVLTF. The CDR3 DNA reads TGTGCCAGCAGCTTAGCAGGGGAAGGGACTGGGGCCAACGTCCTGACTTTC.

The V and J genes are TRBV24-1 and TRBJ1-2; D not certain. Germline assignment: CDR1 KGHDR and CDR2 SFDVKD. V lost 2 bases, J lost 7 bases, and 10 bases lay in between. This CDR3 has 13 residues. In nucleotides, the CDR3 is TGTGCCACCAGTGATTCCGGAGAGGTTGGCTACACCTTC. Encoded protein: CATSDSGEVGYTF.

The chain has TRBV10-1 and TRBJ1-1; D gene uncertain. Germline V CDR1 and CDR2: WNHNN, SYGVQD (reference sequence). Trimming took off 2 bases at V and 0 bases at J, with 4 bases between the two ends. CDR3 length: 13 residues. CDR3 coding DNA: TGCGCCAGCAGTGAGACACTGAACACTGAAGCTTTCTTT. It is translated as CASSETLNTEAFF.

The rearrangement joins TRBV10-2 to TRBJ2-7; D possibly uses TRBD1 or TRBD2 (7 bases each). This CDR3 has 11 residues. V was pared by 10 bases and J by 6 bases, with 13 bases between. The V gene's germline CDR1 is WSHSY and CDR2 SAAADI. CDR3 bases: TGCGCCACCCAGGGGGGGATCGAGCAGTACTTC. Translating it yields CATQGGIEQYF.

This chain links TRBV24-1 with TRBJ2-5; 7 bases agree with TRBD1. Germline trimming cut 3 bases from V and 5 bases from J; bases unmatched to any gene: 2. In germline, CDR1 is KGHDR, CDR2 SFDVKD. The CDR3 length is 13 residues. CDR3 sequence (DNA): TGTGCCACCAGTGATCAGACAGGGGAGACCCAGTACTTC. Translated: CATSDQTGETQYF.

V and J are TRBV27 and TRBJ1-1; 7 bases are a match to TRBD1. J gave up 1 base and V 1 base, and 6 bases lay outside the gene matches. The length of the CDR3 is 16 residues. The germline CDR1 and CDR2 sequences are MNHEY and SMNVEV (reference sequence). CDR3 sequence: CASSLYWTGRNTEAFF. CDR3 sequence (DNA): TGTGCCAGCAGTTTATATTGGACAGGCAGGAACACTGAAGCTTTCTTT.

V is TRBV2 and J is TRBJ2-1, with D possibly being TRBD2 (6 bases). Germline V gene sequence: CDR1 SNHLY, CDR2 FYNNEI. The length of the CDR3 is 15 residues. Trimming cost V 6 bases and J 0 bases, with 12 bases left between them. CDR3 amino acids: CASRGTVNSYNEQFF. The CDR3 nucleotides read TGTGCCAGCAGAGGGACTGTTAACTCCTACAATGAGCAGTTCTTC.